These 25 T cell receptor beta chains share one sample of origin, sequenced in a study of shared clonotypes between healthy human individuals. Only in-frame clones appear in the TCRdb table, and some are missing; sequencing was by immunoSEQ multiplex PCR. The sample has 2 million to 3 million clones, under 95% seen once. The sequenced material came from naive CD4+ T cells from PBMCs. Subset described: CD45RA+ positively selected. Receptors were obtained from a man aged 18 to 35 in good health. Some clones in this sample may be carry-over from other donors' samples.

This chain links TRBV5-1 with TRBJ2-1, with TRBD2 matching over 14 bases. From germline, CDR1 is SGHRS and CDR2 YFSETQ. Unmatched junction bases numbered 8, after V lost 4 bases and J lost 8 bases. The length of the CDR3 is 16 residues. CDR3 region: CASSVNRLAGGHEQFF. The CDR3 DNA reads as TGCGCCAGCAGCGTGAACAGACTAGCGGGAGGGCATGAGCAGTTCTTC. Full variable domain (missing parts from reference TRBV5-1 and TRBJ2-1): KAGVTQTPRYLIKTRGQQVTLSCSPISGHRSVSWYQQTPGQGLQFLFEYFSETQRNKGNFPGRFSGRQFSNSRSEMNVSTLELGDSALYLCASSVNRLAGGHEQFFGPGTRLTVL.

This clone was seen a single time. This chain connects TRBV7-9 to TRBJ1-1; the D gene is possibly TRBD1 (5 bases). Germline CDR1 SEHNR, CDR2 FQNEAQ (reference sequence). Trimming cost V 4 bases and J 5 bases, with 17 bases left between them. This CDR3 region has 15 residues. CDR3: CASSWDQGRRTEAFF. The CDR3 DNA is TGTGCCAGCAGCTGGGACCAAGGGAGAAGGACTGAAGCTTTCTTT.

The chain combines TRBV7-9 with TRBJ2-1, with D uncertain. Trimming took off 1 base at V and 6 bases at J, with 13 bases between the two ends. CDR1 SEHNR and CDR2 FQNEAQ come from the germline V gene (reference sequence). This CDR3 region has 15 residues. Here the CDR3 reads CASSLGSSTFNEQFF. CDR3 nucleotides: TGTGCCAGCAGCTTAGGCTCCTCCACTTTCAATGAGCAGTTCTTC.

The chain carries TRBV19 and TRBJ1-4; D ambiguous. CDR3 size: 14 residues. Between the trimmed V and J ends, which lost 2 bases and 6 bases, there was a span of 10 bases. Germline V CDR1 and CDR2: LNHDA, SQIVND (reference sequence). CDR3 in DNA: TGTGCCAGTAGTATACGAAGGGCGGATGAAAAACTGTTTTTT. It encodes CASSIRRADEKLFF.

The chain uses TRBV4-2 and TRBJ2-1; TRBD1 matches 9 bases. The V and J ends lost 1 base and 3 bases, in that order; junction bases with no gene match: 10. This CDR3 spans 18 amino acids. Germline V lookup: CDR1 LGHNA, CDR2 YNFKEQ. The CDR3 DNA follows: TGTGCCAGCAGCCAAGGCCCTGGGGACAGGGATTACTACAATGAGCAGTTCTTC. This translates into CASSQGPGDRDYYNEQFF.

The V and J genes are TRBV6-1 and TRBJ2-1; 14 bases map to TRBD2. V shed 6 bases and J 15 bases; nucleotides not matched to a gene: 13. In germline, CDR1 is MNHNS, CDR2 SASEGT. This CDR3 contains 15 residues. CDR3 in amino acids: CASRDPGLAGALPFF. CDR3 DNA sequence: TGTGCCAGCAGAGATCCGGGACTAGCGGGAGCCCTTCCGTTCTTC.

This rearrangement joins TRBV11-2 to TRBJ2-2, with D unresolved. This CDR3 has 12 amino acids. V gave up 7 bases and J gave up 8 bases, with 11 bases separating them. Germline CDR1 and CDR2: SGHAT and FQNNGV. The DNA for the CDR3 is TGTGCCAGCAACCTAGGGTTTGGGGAGCTGTTTTTT. Translation: CASNLGFGELFF. Looking up the rest from reference TRBV11-2 and TRBJ2-2 gives the full variable domain: EAGVAQSPRYKIIEKRQSVAFWCNPISGHATLYWYQQILGQGPKLLIQFQNNGVVDDSQLPKDRFSAERLKGVDSTLKIQPAKLEDSAVYLCASNLGFGELFFGEGSRLTVL.

In nucleotides, the CDR3 is TGTGCCAGCAGCAAAGCCGGGGGGTCCTACAATGAGCAGTTCTTC. Translated, it gives CASSKAGGSYNEQFF. V is TRBV21-1 and J is TRBJ2-1; the table's D call, TRBD2, was not checked against the DNA. TRBV21-1 is shown as a pseudogene. This CDR3 has 15 amino acids.

The chain joins TRBV4-2 to TRBJ2-1; perhaps D is TRBD1 or TRBD2 (5 bases each). The CDR3 covers 19 residues. Germline values: CDR1 LGHNA, CDR2 YNFKEQ. Trimming pared 1 base from V and 4 bases from J, leaving 23 bases between. CDR3 coding DNA: TGTGCCAGCAGCCAAGTAAAATTTTGGTCGGGGCAGGGATACAATGAGCAGTTCTTC. This translates into CASSQVKFWSGQGYNEQFF.

The rearrangement joins TRBV11-2 to TRBJ1-2; D unresolved. CDR1 is SGHAT, CDR2 FQNNGV, per germline. The ends were cut back, 1 base at V and 11 bases at J, with 11 bases in the middle. The CDR3 loop spans 12 amino acids. CDR3 loop: CASSLVSNPYTF. The DNA for the CDR3 is TGTGCCAGCAGCTTAGTTAGTAATCCTTACACCTTC.

This rearrangement joins TRBV13 to TRBJ2-5, with D unresolved. Germline CDR1 and CDR2: PRHDT and FYEKMQ (reference sequence). This CDR3 is 11 amino acids long. Trimming removed 6 bases at V and 4 bases at J, with 6 bases between. CDR3 in amino acids: CASSRGETQYF. CDR3 DNA: TGTGCCAGCAGTCGCGGAGAGACCCAGTACTTC.

The CDR3 nucleotides read TGTGCCAGCAGCTTTCAAGTGGCAACTAATGAAAAACTGTTTTTT. This translates into CASSFQVATNEKLFF. The gene calls are TRBV7-2 and TRBJ1-4; D gene uncertain. V was clipped by 3 bases and J by 0 bases, with 8 bases between them. Germline lookup yields CDR1 SGHTA and CDR2 FQGNSA. CDR3 length equals 15 residues.

This clone occurred once. The DNA for the CDR3 is TGTGCTAGTGGTTTGGTATCGGGGCGAGAGAGCTCCTACAATGAGCAGTTCTTC. Protein sequence: CASGLVSGRESSYNEQFF. This rearrangement joins TRBV12-5 to TRBJ2-1; either TRBD1 or TRBD2 may supply D (5 bases each). Trimming left V 0 bases short and J 0 bases short, with 15 bases between. The CDR3 is 18 residues long. Germline lookup yields CDR1 LGHNT and CDR2 FRNRAP.

The chain employs TRBV6-6 and TRBJ2-7; a possible D gene is TRBD1 (5 bases). CDR3 size: 13 residues. The germline V gene has CDR1 MNHNY and CDR2 SVGAGI (reference sequence). Trimming took off 6 bases at V and 7 bases at J, with 16 bases between the two ends. In nucleotides, the CDR3 is TGTGCCAGCAGCTCCCTACAGGCGAAGGAGCAGTACTTC. Amino acid sequence: CASSSLQAKEQYF.

The chain has TRBV10-2 and TRBJ2-6; possible D gene TRBD1, 6 bases. Between the trimmed V and J ends, which lost 8 bases and 2 bases, there was a span of 10 bases. The V gene's germline CDR1 is WSHSY and CDR2 SAAADI. CDR3 length equals 14 residues. The CDR3 reads CASQNRAGANVLTF. The CDR3 DNA follows: TGCGCCAGCCAAAACAGGGCTGGGGCCAACGTCCTGACTTTC.

This clone was counted only a few times. The rearrangement joins TRBV4-1 to TRBJ1-1; D is perhaps TRBD1 (6 bases). Germline CDR1 is MGHRA and CDR2 is YSYEKL. Trimming took 2 bases from V and 3 from J, leaving 13 bases between them. The CDR3 is made up of 15 amino acids. The CDR3 DNA sequence: TGCGCCAGCAGCCAATCAGGGGCATTGGACACTGAAGCTTTCTTT. As protein: CASSQSGALDTEAFF.

This chain uses TRBV6-1 with TRBJ1-5; D is unresolved. Trimming pared 4 bases from V and 5 bases from J, leaving 15 bases between. The CDR3 runs to 15 residues. From germline, CDR1 is MNHNS and CDR2 SASEGT. The CDR3 DNA sequence: TGTGCCAGCAGTGGCGGAGGACGGATAGATCAGCCCCAGCATTTT. Translated: CASSGGGRIDQPQHF.

V usage is TRBV7-8 and J usage is TRBJ2-7; TRBD1 aligns across 10 bases. With 5 bases clipped from V and 4 bases from J, the junction kept 8 bases outside the gene matches. Germline-derived CDR1 and CDR2 are SGHVS and FQNEAQ. The CDR3 extends over 15 amino acids. Here the CDR3 DNA reads TGTGCCAGCAGCGCCCGACAGGGGGCCCTGTACGAGCAGTACTTC. It yields the protein CASSARQGALYEQYF.

The chain employs TRBV6-5 and TRBJ2-1; 7 nucleotides line up with TRBD2. The CDR3 is 15 residues long. Per the germline V gene, CDR1 is MNHEY and CDR2 is SVGAGI. J gave up 6 bases and V 6 bases, and 11 bases lay outside the gene matches. This CDR3 reads CASRTTSWFTNEQFF. The CDR3 nucleotides read TGTGCCAGCAGAACGACTAGCTGGTTTACCAATGAGCAGTTCTTC.

This sequence joins TRBV6-5 and TRBJ1-2; D is perhaps TRBD1 (5 bases). Germline CDR1 reads MNHEY; CDR2 reads SVGAGI. The length of the CDR3 is 12 residues. With 8 bases removed from V and 3 bases from J, the gap between germline ends came to 10 bases. The CDR3 here is CASVATDYGYTF. CDR3 sequence (DNA): TGTGCCAGCGTAGCGACAGACTATGGCTACACCTTC.

This clone is a singleton in its sample. For the CDR3, the DNA is TGTGCCATCAGTGATCCCGGGGGGACCCAGTACTTC. This translates into CAISDPGGTQYF. V is TRBV10-3 and J is TRBJ2-5; a weak D match, TRBD2 (6 bases). The CDR3 covers 12 residues. From germline, CDR1 is ENHRY and CDR2 SYGVKD. The ends were cut back, 3 bases at V and 7 bases at J, with 9 bases in the middle.

In the case of this clone: Different DNA sequences within this sample yield the same CDR3. The chain carries TRBV9 and TRBJ2-5, with 8 nucleotides matching TRBD2. CDR1 is SGDLS and CDR2 is YYNGEE in the germline V gene. The CDR3 is 14 residues long. The V segment lost 4 bases and the J segment 4 bases; nucleotides outside the gene matches: 6. The CDR3 DNA sequence: TGTGCCAGCAGCCCCCGCGGGGGGAGAGAGACCCAGTACTTC. Translated: CASSPRGGRETQYF.

The V gene is TRBV6-1, the J gene TRBJ2-1, with a weak D call TRBD2 (5 bases). This CDR3 has 17 residues. Trimming removed 2 bases at V and 7 bases at J, with 21 bases between. Germline V CDR1 and CDR2: MNHNS, SASEGT. The CDR3 loop is CASSEHRFRMGGNEQFF. CDR3 DNA: TGTGCCAGCAGTGAACACCGATTTAGAATGGGCGGGAATGAGCAGTTCTTC.

The gene calls are TRBV5-8 and TRBJ1-1, with D hard to call. The ends were cut back, 2 bases at V and 6 bases at J, with 5 bases in the middle. Per germline, CDR1 SGHTS and CDR2 YDEGEE. The CDR3 loop spans 11 amino acids. The CDR3 DNA sequence: TGTGCCAGCAGCTTTATTTCTGAAGCTTTCTTT. Protein sequence: CASSFISEAFF.

CDR3 amino acids: CASSATSYEQYF. The CDR3 region has the DNA TGTGCCAGCAGTGCAACATCCTACGAGCAGTACTTC. The chain combines TRBV6-1 with TRBJ2-7; D is ambiguous. CDR1 MNHNS and CDR2 SASEGT come from the germline V gene. The CDR3 loop spans 12 amino acids. Deletions cut 4 bases from V and 1 base from J, with 5 bases between.